This T cell receptor beta chain was captured in a study of T cells in Graves' hyperthyroidism and ophthalmopathy. RNA transcripts gave rise to amplified TCR beta CDR3 regions. HTBI primers were employed in a first-round RT-PCR of the TCR CDR3. MiXCR was run by TCRdb on the multiplex PCR reads, yielding one entry per CDR3 protein. There are 350,000 to 450,000 distinct CDR3 sequences in the sample; over 13% occur only once, and around 30% lies in the top ten. The study included ophthalmopathy patients with Clinical Activity Score at least 3, NOSPECS grade at least 4 and duration under 3 months. Patients showing uncontrolled infection, other autoimmune disease, pregnancy or lactation were ineligible. General study points: Most clonotypes that expanded in the thyroid above 0.001 also showed up in blood. Through a model of 13 V-J features, ophthalmopathy was separated from stable hyperthyroidism.

This CDR3 contains 16 residues. CDR1 and CDR2 from the germline V gene are ENHRY and SYGVKD. With 3 bases clipped from V and 0 bases from J, the junction kept 8 bases outside the gene matches. This clonotype was recorded at least ten times. Its antigen is unidentified. Sequenced material: blood. This rearrangement joins TRBV10-3 to TRBJ2-7, with 7 bases fitting TRBD2. This clonotype originated in a man aged 50 to 59 with Graves' ophthalmopathy. The CDR3 reads CAISDGASGSSYEQYF. The CDR3 coding sequence is TGTGCCATCAGTGACGGGGCTAGCGGCAGCTCCTACGAGCAGTACTTC.